The entry below describes one T cell receptor (beta chain). Its antigen is not identified. The CDR3 runs to 17 residues. V gave up 2 bases and J gave up 0 bases; unmatched junction bases: 7. Germline CDR1 reads SGHVS; CDR2 reads FQNEAQ. The sample is drawn from a study of T cell repertoires in ileal Crohn's disease. About the research overall: All patients had surgery for stricturing (roughly 61%) or penetrating (39%) disease. Postoperative therapy was given to about half: 11 thiopurines, 18 anti-TNF agents.

Notes on the study in general: Clonal expansions were more frequent in active smokers than non-smokers at surgery.

Each sample's TCRB immunosequencing used about 470 nanograms of biopsy DNA. The method was immunoSEQ multiplex PCR; TCRdb's version includes in-frame clones alone and lacks a portion of them. The sample lists roughly 18,000 clones, approximately 87% occurring once. This sequence originates from an adult with Crohn's disease. The sequenced sample consisted of ileal tissue. This chain uses TRBV7-8 with TRBJ2-4, with 7 nucleotides matching TRBD1. This CDR3 reads CASSLSGQPLAKNIQYF. CDR3 in DNA: TGTGCCAGCAGCTTATCGGGACAGCCCCTAGCCAAAAACATTCAGTACTTC.